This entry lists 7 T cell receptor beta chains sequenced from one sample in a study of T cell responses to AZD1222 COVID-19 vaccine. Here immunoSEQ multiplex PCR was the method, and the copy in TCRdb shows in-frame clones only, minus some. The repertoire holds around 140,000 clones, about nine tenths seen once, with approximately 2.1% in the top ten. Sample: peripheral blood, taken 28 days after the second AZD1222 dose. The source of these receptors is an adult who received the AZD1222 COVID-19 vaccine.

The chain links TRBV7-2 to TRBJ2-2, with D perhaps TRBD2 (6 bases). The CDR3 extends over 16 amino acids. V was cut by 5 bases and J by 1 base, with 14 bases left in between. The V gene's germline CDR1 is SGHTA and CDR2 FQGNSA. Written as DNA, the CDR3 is TGTGCCAGCAGCATGCAGGTCGGGAGGAACACCGGGGAGCTGTTTTTT. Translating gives CASSMQVGRNTGELFF.

Here the CDR3 DNA reads TGTGCAAGTCGCTCCCCTGGGGCAGGGCGCCGAAGCTCCTATAATTCACCCCTCCACTTT. Its translation is CASRSPGAGRRSSYNSPLHF. J is TRBJ1-6 and V is TRBV12-2; the table's D gene call, TRBD1, was not cross checked with the DNA. TRBV12-2 is deemed a pseudogene. The CDR3 is 20 residues long.

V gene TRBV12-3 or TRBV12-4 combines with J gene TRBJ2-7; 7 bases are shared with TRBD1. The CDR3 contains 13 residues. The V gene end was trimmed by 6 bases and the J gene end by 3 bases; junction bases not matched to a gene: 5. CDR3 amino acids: CASSLTGIYEQYV. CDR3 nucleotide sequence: TGTGCCAGCAGCTTGACAGGGATCTACGAGCAGTACGTC.

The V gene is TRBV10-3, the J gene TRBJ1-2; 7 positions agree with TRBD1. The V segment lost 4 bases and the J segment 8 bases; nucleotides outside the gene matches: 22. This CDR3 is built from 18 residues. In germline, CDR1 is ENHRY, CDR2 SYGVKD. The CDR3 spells CAISVWGDSPKSPPGYTF. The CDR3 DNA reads TGTGCCATCAGTGTTTGGGGGGACAGCCCTAAAAGCCCACCCGGCTACACCTTC.

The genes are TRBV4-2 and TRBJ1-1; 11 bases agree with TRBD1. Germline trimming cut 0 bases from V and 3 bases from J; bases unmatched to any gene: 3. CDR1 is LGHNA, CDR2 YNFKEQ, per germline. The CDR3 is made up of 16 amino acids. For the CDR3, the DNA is TGTGCCAGCAGCCAAGAATGGACAGGGGGCCACACTGAAGCTTTCTTT. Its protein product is CASSQEWTGGHTEAFF.

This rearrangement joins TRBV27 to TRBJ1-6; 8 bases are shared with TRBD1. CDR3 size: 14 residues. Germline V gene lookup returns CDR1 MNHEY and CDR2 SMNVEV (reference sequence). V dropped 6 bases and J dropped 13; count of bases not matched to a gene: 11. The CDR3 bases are TGTGCCAGCAGCCAACTGACAGGGGCTTTGCCCCTCCACTTT. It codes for CASSQLTGALPLHF.

CDR3 amino acids: CASSQAPGGAVINEQFF. In nucleotides, the CDR3 is TGCGCCAGCAGCCAAGCCCCCGGGGGGGCGGTAATCAATGAGCAGTTCTTC. V is TRBV4-1 and J is TRBJ2-1, with 8 bases matching TRBD2. This CDR3 is 17 amino acids long. The V gene end was trimmed by 1 base and the J gene end by 6 bases; junction bases not matched to a gene: 11. Germline V gene lookup returns CDR1 MGHRA and CDR2 YSYEKL.